One sample yielded the 5 T cell receptor beta chains listed below, sequenced in a study of control samples from healthy donors and cancer patients. Clones were sequenced by immunoSEQ multiplex PCR, and TCRdb holds only the in-frame ones, with some missing. The profile covers roughly 120,000 clones, with about 95% appearing a single time and about 3.6% taken by the ten largest. The sequencing sample was made of blood. The receptors were gathered from a young man in good health.

The chain has TRBV7-2 and TRBJ2-1; D is possibly TRBD1 or TRBD2 (5 bases each). Germline V gene sequence: CDR1 SGHTA, CDR2 FQGNSA. Between the trimmed V and J ends, which lost 1 base and 14 bases, there was a span of 15 bases. The CDR3 loop spans 13 amino acids. Written as DNA, the CDR3 is TGTGCCAGCAGCTTAGATCGGGACGAAAGGAAGTTCTTC. Translated: CASSLDRDERKFF.

The chain links TRBV4-3 to TRBJ2-7; weak D call: TRBD2 (6 bases). V lost 0 bases and J 2 bases, leaving 17 bases between the germline ends. The CDR3 loop spans 17 amino acids. Germline V gene sequence: CDR1 LGHNA, CDR2 YSLEER. CDR3 region: CASSQDRGFQIAYEQYF. The CDR3 bases are TGCGCCAGCAGCCAAGATCGGGGGTTCCAAATTGCCTACGAGCAGTACTTC.

J is TRBJ2-3 and V is TRBV15; the match to TRBD1 covers 7 bases. V lost 1 base and J lost 7; bases outside the gene matches: 14. The CDR3 sequence is 17 residues long. Germline CDR1 LNHNV, CDR2 YYDKDF (reference sequence). For the CDR3, the DNA is TGTGCCACCAGCAGAGGCCTCGGTAGCAGGGGGTGGTATACGCAGTATTTT. Translation: CATSRGLGSRGWYTQYF.

J is TRBJ2-1 and V is TRBV2, with TRBD1 matching 7 bases. The CDR3 is 14 residues long. Losses at the gene ends were 3 bases for V and 8 bases for J; bases not matched to a gene: 7. Germline lookup yields CDR1 SNHLY and CDR2 FYNNEI. The CDR3 sequence: CASSEVRGRDEQFF. Written as DNA, the CDR3 is TGTGCCAGCAGTGAGGTGAGGGGGCGAGATGAGCAGTTCTTC.

This rearrangement joins TRBV7-2 to TRBJ1-5; D unclear. Germline assignment: CDR1 SGHTA and CDR2 FQGNSA. Trimming stripped 4 bases from V and 0 bases from J, with 10 bases between. The CDR3 covers 15 residues. The CDR3 bases are TGTGCCAGCAGCTCGAACCGTCATAGCAATCAGCCCCAGCATTTT. Protein product: CASSSNRHSNQPQHF.